Below are 13 T cell receptor beta chains sequenced from a single sample in a study of low-dose radiotherapy and immunotherapy resistance in tumors. Sample time point: before trial treatment. TRAV- and TRBV-specific primers were used for first-strand cDNA, which covered alpha and beta chains. The PCR that amplified TCRs ran for about 20 cycles, relying on a constant-region primer and a V-primer adapter. TCRdb reanalysed the reads using MiXCR and keeps one entry per CDR3 protein. The table records 75,000 to 95,000 distinct CDR3 sequences, 9.4% of them present only once. Sequencing used PBMCs, obtained before treatment. The receptors derive from a male donor with prostate cancer.

This clonotype was seen ten or more times. V is TRBV6-4 and J is TRBJ1-1; D may be TRBD1 (5 bases). The CDR3 length is 12 residues. Trimming took 1 base from V and 7 from J, leaving 7 bases between them. The germline V gene encodes CDR1 MRHNA and CDR2 SNTAGT. CDR3 bases: TGTGCCAGCAGTGACTTTGGGGGTGAAGCTTTCTTT. Amino acid sequence: CASSDFGGEAFF.

This clonotype was counted many times. The chain links TRBV20-1 to TRBJ2-7; either TRBD1 or TRBD2 may fit D (5 bases each). Germline assignment: CDR1 DFQATT and CDR2 SNEGSKA (reference sequence). This CDR3 has 12 residues. The germline V and J ends were trimmed by 6 bases and 5 bases, with 14 bases remaining between them. The CDR3 spells CSAPNLGDEQYF. The CDR3 nucleotides are TGCAGTGCGCCTAATCTGGGGGACGAGCAGTACTTC.

This clonotype was picked up many times. The chain links TRBV29-1 to TRBJ1-1, with D maybe TRBD1 (5 bases). Looked up from germline, CDR1 is SQVTM and CDR2 is ANQGSEA. This CDR3 has 13 residues. The V end was cut by 4 bases, the J end by 3 bases, with 12 bases between. CDR3: CSVVWGADTEAFF. CDR3 DNA sequence: TGCAGCGTTGTGTGGGGCGCCGACACTGAAGCTTTCTTT.

This clonotype came up many times. This sequence joins TRBV4-3 and TRBJ2-1, with D unresolved. CDR1 and CDR2 (germline): LGHNA, YSLEER. Between the trimmed V and J ends, which lost 0 bases and 2 bases, there was a span of 11 bases. This CDR3 spans 16 amino acids. CDR3 sequence reads: CASSQDATMPYNEQFF. DNA for the CDR3: TGCGCCAGCAGCCAAGACGCAACCATGCCCTACAATGAGCAGTTCTTC.

This clonotype was seen at least ten times. The chain uses TRBV7-9 and TRBJ2-3; 8 positions agree with TRBD2. The CDR3 length is 14 residues. V shed 5 bases and J 4 bases; nucleotides not matched to a gene: 5. Germline CDR1 reads SEHNR; CDR2 reads FQNEAQ (reference sequence). For the CDR3, the DNA is TGTGCCAGCAGCCCAGCGGGGGAACCAGATACGCAGTATTTT. As protein: CASSPAGEPDTQYF.

This clonotype has ten or more counts. The chain links TRBV28 to TRBJ2-4; 9 positions match TRBD1. The germline V gene encodes CDR1 MDHEN and CDR2 SYDVKM. The ends lost 5 bases at V and 0 bases at J; junction bases unmatched: 14. The CDR3 extends over 19 amino acids. The CDR3 spells CASSRTGGVGSLAKNIQYF. CDR3 DNA: TGTGCCAGCAGTCGTACAGGGGGCGTAGGGTCACTAGCCAAAAACATTCAGTACTTC.

This clonotype was counted at least ten times. The chain links TRBV7-2 to TRBJ2-7, with 11 bases identical to TRBD2. The germline gives CDR1 SGHTA, CDR2 FQGNSA. The length of the CDR3 is 15 residues. J lost 4 bases, V lost 1 base, and 3 bases had no gene match. The CDR3 region has the DNA TGTGCCAGCAGCTTAGTAGCGGGAGGGGGTTACGAGCAGTACTTC. It is translated as CASSLVAGGGYEQYF.

This clonotype was seen many times. The rearrangement joins TRBV27 to TRBJ2-3, with 9 bases aligning to TRBD2. This CDR3 has 17 amino acids. V was clipped by 5 bases and J by 3 bases; unmatched bases: 12. Germline V CDR1 and CDR2: MNHEY, SMNVEV (reference sequence). The CDR3 DNA follows: TGTGCCAGCAGTCCGACCACTAGCGGGCGAGGAACAGATACGCAGTATTTT. This sequence encodes CASSPTTSGRGTDTQYF.

This clonotype was seen at least ten times. J is TRBJ1-4 and V is TRBV19; D unclear. Per the germline V gene, CDR1 is LNHDA and CDR2 is SQIVND (reference sequence). V was cut by 6 bases and J by 0 bases, with 8 bases left in between. CDR3 length equals 14 residues. This CDR3 reads CASRTVATNEKLFF. The CDR3 DNA follows: TGTGCCAGTAGAACAGTTGCAACTAATGAAAAACTGTTTTTT.

The chain couples TRBV28 to TRBJ2-2; no firm D call. The germline V gene has CDR1 MDHEN and CDR2 SYDVKM. V shed 6 bases and J shed 7 bases, with 12 bases lying between them. The CDR3 has 13 residues. In DNA form, the CDR3 reads TGTGCCAGCAGCGCCCCGGCGAACGGGGAGCTGTTTTTT. This sequence encodes CASSAPANGELFF.

Ten or more counts support this clonotype. CDR3 nucleotides: TGCGCCAGCAGCTTAAGAACAGGGGGGCTGAACACTGAAGCTTTCTTT. It specifies CASSLRTGGLNTEAFF. The chain joins TRBV5-1 to TRBJ1-1, with 8 nucleotides matching TRBD1. The length of the CDR3 is 16 residues. Germline CDR1 reads SGHRS; CDR2 reads YFSETQ. With 2 bases clipped from V and 0 bases from J, the junction kept 6 bases outside the gene matches.

This clonotype has ten or more counts. V gene TRBV18 combines with J gene TRBJ2-5; a possible D gene is TRBD1 (5 bases). The CDR3 spans 14 residues. With 2 bases removed from V and 2 bases from J, the gap between germline ends came to 9 bases. CDR1 KGHSH and CDR2 LQKENI come from the germline V gene. DNA of the CDR3: TGTGCCAGCTCACCAAGGGGAATTCAAGAGACCCAGTACTTC. It specifies CASSPRGIQETQYF.

The chain recombines TRBV10-3 with TRBJ1-1, with D perhaps matching TRBD1 (5 bases). V was clipped by 2 bases and J by 1 base, with 11 bases between them. CDR3 size: 15 residues. Germline V lookup: CDR1 ENHRY, CDR2 SYGVKD. CDR3 sequence: CAISERGQGNTEAFF. The CDR3 nucleotides read TGTGCCATCAGTGAGAGGGGCCAGGGGAACACTGAAGCTTTCTTT.